This TCR beta chain derives from a study of cytomegalovirus exposure and HLA in healthy donors. The PCR contained 60 Vbeta and 13 Jbeta primers. Assay used: immunoSEQ multiplex PCR; TCRdb lists only in-frame clones, some missing. This repertoire shows around 150,000 clones, 80% found once; its top ten account for about 4.4%. Notes on the study in general: A later look showed TCR association rates differing by HLA locus, highest for DRB1 and lowest for HLA-C. TCR beta V- and J-gene trimming was later associated with a missense DCLRE1C variant. Listed as cytomegalovirus-associated were roughly 180 TCR beta chains.

Concerning this clone itself: The antigen remains undetermined.

Deletions cut 0 bases from V and 5 bases from J, with 3 bases between. CDR1 and CDR2 from the germline V gene are SGHRS and YFSETQ. This CDR3 comprises 12 residues. This receptor was obtained from a man younger than 40 in good health. Source material: PBMCs. The J gene is TRBJ1-3, the V gene TRBV5-1; D call uncertain. CDR3 coding DNA: TGCGCCAGCAGCTTGGACAGAAACACCATATATTTT. Translated: CASSLDRNTIYF. Variable domain in full (rest from reference TRBV5-1 and TRBJ1-3): KAGVTQTPRYLIKTRGQQVTLSCSPISGHRSVSWYQQTPGQGLQFLFEYFSETQRNKGNFPGRFSGRQFSNSRSEMNVSTLELGDSALYLCASSLDRNTIYFGEGSWLTVV.